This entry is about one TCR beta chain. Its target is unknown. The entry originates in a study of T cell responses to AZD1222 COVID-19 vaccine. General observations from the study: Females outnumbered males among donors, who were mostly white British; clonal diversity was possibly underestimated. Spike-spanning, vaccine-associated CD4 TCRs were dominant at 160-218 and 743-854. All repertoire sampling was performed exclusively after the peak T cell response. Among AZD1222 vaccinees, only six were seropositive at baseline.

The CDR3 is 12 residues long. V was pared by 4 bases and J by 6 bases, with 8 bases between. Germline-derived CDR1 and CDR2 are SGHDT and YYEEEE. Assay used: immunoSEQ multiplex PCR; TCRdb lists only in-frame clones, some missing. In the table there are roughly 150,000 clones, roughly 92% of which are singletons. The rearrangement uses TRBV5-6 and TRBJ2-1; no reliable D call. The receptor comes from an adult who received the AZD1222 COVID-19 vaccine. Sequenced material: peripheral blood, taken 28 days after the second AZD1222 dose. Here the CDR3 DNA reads TGTGCCAGCAGCCCGGTGGGCAATGAGCAGTTCTTC. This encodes CASSPVGNEQFF.